These 15 T cell receptor beta chains were all obtained from the same sample, sequenced in a study of identifying expanded T cells in peripheral blood. The protocol was immunoSEQ multiplex PCR, while the TCRdb copy is restricted to in-frame clones and leaves out a portion. The sample carries tens of thousands of clones, around 89% recorded once. Sequenced input: blood. The origin of the receptors is a person between 18 and 75 years old in good health.

V and J are TRBV7-2 and TRBJ2-2; 8 bases match TRBD2. J gave up 4 bases and V 10 bases, and 14 bases lay outside the gene matches. The CDR3 has 16 residues. Per the germline V gene, CDR1 is SGHTA and CDR2 is FQGNSA. CDR3 residues: CAIPAAGVFGTGELFF. CDR3 nucleotides: TGTGCCATCCCCGCAGCGGGAGTATTTGGCACCGGGGAGCTGTTTTTT.

The rearrangement links TRBV12-1 to TRBJ2-1; no check of the table's D call, TRBD2, against the DNA was made. TRBV12-1 constitutes a pseudogene. The CDR3 is 16 amino acids. CDR3 region: CASSLIGSGRRDEQFF. In DNA form, the CDR3 reads TGTGCCAGCAGCTTGATAGGCAGCGGGAGGCGCGATGAGCAGTTCTTC.

The V gene is TRBV30, the J gene TRBJ2-7; D not certain. Germline loops: CDR1 GTSNPN, CDR2 SVGIG (reference sequence). Trimming took off 0 bases at V and 4 bases at J, with 13 bases between the two ends. This CDR3 region has 14 residues. The DNA for the CDR3 is TGTGCCTGGAGTGTCGGCCAGGTTGTTTACGAGCAGTACTTC. Its translation is CAWSVGQVVYEQYF. The whole variable domain, remainder taken from reference TRBV30 and TRBJ2-7, is SQTIHQWPATLVQPVGSPLSLECTVEGTSNPNLYWYRQAAGRGLQLLFYSVGIGQISSEVPQNLSASRPQDRQFILSSKKLLLSDSGFYLCAWSVGQVVYEQYFGPGTRLTVT.

The chain has TRBV2 and TRBJ2-3; D call uncertain. The CDR3 length is 15 residues. V lost 1 base, J lost 0 bases, and 8 bases lay in between. Germline CDR1 reads SNHLY; CDR2 reads FYNNEI. This CDR3 is CASSEGLPSTDTQYF. The CDR3 DNA reads as TGTGCCAGCAGTGAAGGGTTACCTAGCACAGATACGCAGTATTTT.

The gene calls are TRBV14 and TRBJ2-3, with a weak D call TRBD1 (6 bases). This CDR3 has 15 amino acids. CDR1 and CDR2 from the germline V gene are SGHDN and FVKESK. The V gene lost 4 bases and the J gene lost 1 base, with 12 bases spanning the gap. The CDR3 region has the DNA TGTGCCAGCAGCCGCTACTCAGGGGGCACAGATACGCAGTATTTT. Its protein is CASSRYSGGTDTQYF.

The rearrangement uses TRBV5-6 and TRBJ2-4; 8 bases fit TRBD2. V lost 4 bases and J lost 7; bases outside the gene matches: 7. This CDR3 is built from 14 residues. The germline V gene encodes CDR1 SGHDT and CDR2 YYEEEE. CDR3 residues: CASSPRLASNIQYF. For the CDR3, the DNA is TGTGCCAGCAGCCCAAGACTAGCGTCGAACATTCAGTACTTC.

The V call is TRBV5-6, the J call TRBJ2-1, with TRBD2 identical over 7 bases. This CDR3 comprises 18 residues. V shed 0 bases and J 4 bases; nucleotides not matched to a gene: 13. Germline V gene sequence: CDR1 SGHDT, CDR2 YYEEEE. CDR3 sequence: CASSLDQQRGVMYNEQFF. The CDR3 bases are TGTGCCAGCAGCTTGGACCAACAGCGGGGAGTAATGTACAATGAGCAGTTCTTC.

This clone was seen just once. The V call is TRBV10-1, the J call TRBJ1-1; D possibly corresponds to TRBD1 (5 bases). The germline V gene encodes CDR1 WNHNN and CDR2 SYGVQD (reference sequence). The CDR3 totals 13 residues. The germline V and J ends were trimmed by 6 bases and 2 bases, with 10 bases remaining between them. The CDR3 protein is CASRAQGNTEAFF. For the CDR3, the DNA is TGCGCCAGCAGGGCTCAGGGAAACACTGAAGCTTTCTTT.

This sequence joins TRBV9 and TRBJ2-1; 13 nucleotides align to TRBD2. Trimming took 3 bases from V and 14 from J; bases not matched to a gene: 8. Germline values: CDR1 SGDLS, CDR2 YYNGEE. The CDR3 sequence is 14 residues long. The chain's CDR3 is CASSGTSGGEVKFF. The CDR3 DNA reads as TGTGCCAGCAGCGGAACTAGCGGGGGGGAAGTTAAGTTCTTC. The whole variable domain, remainder taken from reference TRBV9 and TRBJ2-1, is DSGVTQTPKHLITATGQRVTLRCSPRSGDLSVYWYQQSLDQGLQFLIQYYNGEERAKGNILERFSAQQFPDLHSELNLSSLELGDSALYFCASSGTSGGEVKFFGPGTRLTVL.

Here the CDR3 DNA reads TGTGCCAGCAGCTCCCCAGGGCCCTATGGCTACACCTTC. Encoded protein: CASSSPGPYGYTF. This chain joins TRBV7-2 and TRBJ1-2, with D tentatively TRBD1 (5 bases). Trimming removed 4 bases from V and 4 bases from J, with 10 bases in between. Germline V gene lookup returns CDR1 SGHTA and CDR2 FQGNSA. This CDR3 comprises 13 residues.

V gene TRBV19 combines with J gene TRBJ1-2; D ambiguous. Germline CDR1 and CDR2: LNHDA and SQIVND (reference sequence). The V gene lost 6 bases and the J gene lost 2 bases, with 13 bases spanning the gap. The CDR3 consists of 14 residues. CDR3 in DNA: TGTGCCAGTAGCATCGCCGCCAGCAACTATGGCTACACCTTC. This codes for CASSIAASNYGYTF.

The chain has TRBV30 and TRBJ2-2, with D possibly matching TRBD1 (5 bases). Trimming took off 1 base at V and 4 bases at J, with 13 bases between the two ends. Per germline, CDR1 GTSNPN and CDR2 SVGIG (reference sequence). This CDR3 contains 15 residues. The CDR3 loop reads CAWSAAGSRTGELFF. Written as DNA, the CDR3 is TGTGCCTGGAGTGCGGCAGGGTCGCGCACCGGGGAGCTGTTTTTT.

The rearrangement joins TRBV6-5 to TRBJ2-3; D is possibly TRBD2 (5 bases). This CDR3 has 15 amino acids. Trimming removed 8 bases from V and 3 bases from J, with 18 bases in between. Germline CDR1 is MNHEY and CDR2 is SVGAGI. The CDR3 loop is CASRSLQRRTDTQYF. In DNA, the CDR3 is TGTGCCAGCCGATCCTTACAACGGAGGACAGATACGCAGTATTTT.

The chain couples TRBV9 to TRBJ1-6; D is uncertain. The V end was cut by 0 bases, the J end by 7 bases, with 8 bases between. Germline V gene lookup returns CDR1 SGDLS and CDR2 YYNGEE. This CDR3 has 14 amino acids. The CDR3 protein is CASSVGMGNSPLHF. DNA of the CDR3: TGTGCCAGCAGCGTAGGGATGGGAAATTCACCCCTCCACTTT.

V and J are TRBV28 and TRBJ2-7; D tentatively fits TRBD1 or TRBD2 (5 bases each). Trimming cost V 2 bases and J 4 bases, with 15 bases left between them. CDR3 length equals 15 residues. Germline V gene data show CDR1 as MDHEN and CDR2 as SYDVKM. The CDR3 region is CASSLVTWGSYEQYF. CDR3 DNA: TGTGCCAGCAGTTTAGTCACTTGGGGGTCGTACGAGCAGTACTTC. The full variable domain, completed using reference TRBV28 and TRBJ2-7, is DVKVTQSSRYLVKRTGEKVFLECVQDMDHENMFWYRQDPGLGLRLIYFSYDVKMKEKGDIPEGYSVSREKKERFSLILESASTNQTSMYLCASSLVTWGSYEQYFGPGTRLTVT.